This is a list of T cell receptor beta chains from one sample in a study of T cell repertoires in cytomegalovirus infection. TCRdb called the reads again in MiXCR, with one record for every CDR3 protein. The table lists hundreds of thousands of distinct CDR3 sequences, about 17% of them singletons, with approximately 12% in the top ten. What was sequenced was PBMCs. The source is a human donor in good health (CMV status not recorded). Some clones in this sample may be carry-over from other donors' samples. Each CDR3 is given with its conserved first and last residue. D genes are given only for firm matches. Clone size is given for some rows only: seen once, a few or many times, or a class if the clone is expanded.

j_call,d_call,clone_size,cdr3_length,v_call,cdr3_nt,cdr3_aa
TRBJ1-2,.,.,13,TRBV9,TGTGCCAGCAGCGCCGGGACCCTTTATGGCTACACCTTC,CASSAGTLYGYTF
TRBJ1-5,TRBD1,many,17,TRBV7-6,TGTGCCAGCAGCTTAGTCCATCTGACAGGGAGCAATCAGCCCCAGCATTTT,CASSLVHLTGSNQPQHF
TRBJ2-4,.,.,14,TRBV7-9,TGTGCCAGCAGTCTCACCCCGGAGAGAAACATTCAGTACTTC,CASSLTPERNIQYF
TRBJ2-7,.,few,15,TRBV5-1,TGCGCCAGCAGGCCGGGACCGGCGAGCTCCTACGAGCAGTACTTC,CASRPGPASSYEQYF
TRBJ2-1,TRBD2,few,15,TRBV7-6,TGTGCCAGCAGCTTAATAACGGGGGGGAACAATGAGCAGTTCTTC,CASSLITGGNNEQFF
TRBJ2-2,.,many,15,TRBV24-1,TGTGCCACCAGTGACGCCCTACAGGGTACCGGGGAGCTGTTTTTT,CATSDALQGTGELFF
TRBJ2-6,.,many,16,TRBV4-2,TGTGCCAGCAGTCGCGAGCGGGTCACTGGGGCCAACGTCCTGACTTTC,CASSRERVTGANVLTF
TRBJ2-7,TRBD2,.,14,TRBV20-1,TGCAGTGCTAGGGGGACTAGCGGAGTATACGAGCAGTACTTC,CSARGTSGVYEQYF
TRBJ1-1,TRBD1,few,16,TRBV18,TGTGCCAGCTCACCGGGACAGGGGGCTATGAACACTGAAGCTTTCTTT,CASSPGQGAMNTEAFF
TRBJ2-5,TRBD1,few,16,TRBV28,TGTGCCAGCAGTTTATCCTCCCCGACAGGGGAGGAGACCCAGTACTTC,CASSLSSPTGEETQYF
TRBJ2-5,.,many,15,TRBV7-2,TGTGCCAGCAGCTTGAGCCCTAGGGGTCTGGAGACCCAGTACTTC,CASSLSPRGLETQYF
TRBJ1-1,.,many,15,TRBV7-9,TGTGCCAGCAGCTTAGATCGGGGTGGTCCCACTGAAGCTTTCTTT,CASSLDRGGPTEAFF
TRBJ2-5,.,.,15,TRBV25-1,TGTGCCAGCAGTGGCCCCGGGAAGGTTAGAGAGACCCAGTACTTC,CASSGPGKVRETQYF
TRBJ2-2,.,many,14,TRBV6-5,TGTGCCAGCAGTTACGCGGGATTCACCGGGGAGCTGTTTTTT,CASSYAGFTGELFF
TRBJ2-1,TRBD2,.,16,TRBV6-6,TGTGCCAGCAGTTACGGTGGGACTAGCGGGGGGGATGAGCAGTTCTTC,CASSYGGTSGGDEQFF
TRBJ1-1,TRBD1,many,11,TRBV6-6,TGTGCCTCGACAGGGGGGATTGAAGCTTTCTTT,CASTGGIEAFF
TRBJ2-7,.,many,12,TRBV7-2,TGTGCCAGCAGCTTAATAGGCTACGAGCAGTACTTC,CASSLIGYEQYF
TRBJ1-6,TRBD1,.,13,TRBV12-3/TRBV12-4,TGTGCCAGCACCGGGACAGATAATTCACCCCTCCACTTT,CASTGTDNSPLHF
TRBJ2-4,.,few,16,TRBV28,TGTGCCAGCAGTCGATGGGGGGAAGTAGCCAAAAACATTCAGTACTTC,CASSRWGEVAKNIQYF
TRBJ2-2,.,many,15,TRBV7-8,TGTGCCAGCAGCTTAGTGACGTTATACACCGGGGAGCTGTTTTTT,CASSLVTLYTGELFF
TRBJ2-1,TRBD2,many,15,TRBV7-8,TGTGCCAGCAGCTTAACAGCGGGGACTCACAATGAGCAGTTCTTC,CASSLTAGTHNEQFF
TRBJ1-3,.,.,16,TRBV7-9,TGTGCCAGCAGCTTGATAGGACGGACCTCTGGAAACACCATATATTTT,CASSLIGRTSGNTIYF
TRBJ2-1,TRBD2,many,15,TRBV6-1,TGTGCCAGCAGTGATATGGCGGGGGGTTGGGGTGAGCAGTTCTTC,CASSDMAGGWGEQFF
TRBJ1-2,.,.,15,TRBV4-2,TGTGCCAGCAGCCAAGATTCGGGACGAGACTATGGCTACACCTTC,CASSQDSGRDYGYTF
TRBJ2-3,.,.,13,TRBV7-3,TGTGCCAGCAGCTTAACAGGAGGGGATACGCAGTATTTT,CASSLTGGDTQYF
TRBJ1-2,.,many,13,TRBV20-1,TGCAGTGCCCCAGGTTGGGGGAATGCTGGCTACACCTTC,CSAPGWGNAGYTF
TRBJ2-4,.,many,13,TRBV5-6,TGTGCCAGCAGCTTAACACTGAAAAACATTCAGTACTTC,CASSLTLKNIQYF
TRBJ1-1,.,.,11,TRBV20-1,TGCAGTGCTAACGAATTCACTGAAGCTTTCTTT,CSANEFTEAFF
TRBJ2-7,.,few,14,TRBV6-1,TGTGCCAGCAGTTATGGGCAGGGAAGCAACGAGCAGTACTTC,CASSYGQGSNEQYF
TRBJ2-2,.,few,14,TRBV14,TGTGCCAGCAGGCCCAGCCGGCACACCGGGGAGCTGTTTTTT,CASRPSRHTGELFF
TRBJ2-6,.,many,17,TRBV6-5,TGTGCCAGCACTCGACTCTCAGGGGAACCTGGGGCCAACGTCCTGACTTTC,CASTRLSGEPGANVLTF
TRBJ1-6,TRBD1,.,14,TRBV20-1,TGCAGTGCTCGACGTGGGACAGATGGATCACCCCTCCACTTT,CSARRGTDGSPLHF
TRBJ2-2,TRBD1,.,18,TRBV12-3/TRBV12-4,TGTGCCAGCAGTCCCACTCTCGGGACAGGGGGCGCGACCGGGGAGCTGTTTTTT,CASSPTLGTGGATGELFF
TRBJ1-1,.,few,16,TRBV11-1,TGTGCCAGCAGCTTAGACGGGGGACGGTGGGGAGATGAAGCTTTCTTT,CASSLDGGRWGDEAFF
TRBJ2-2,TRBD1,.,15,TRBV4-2,TGTGCCAGCAGCCAGACAGGGGTCAACACCGGGGAGCTGTTTTTT,CASSQTGVNTGELFF
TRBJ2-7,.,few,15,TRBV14,TGTGCCAGCAGCCAAGTAGTAGGGCACGGCTACGAGCAGTACTTC,CASSQVVGHGYEQYF
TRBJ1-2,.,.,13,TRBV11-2,TGTGCCAGCAGCTCAAGACAGTACTATGGCTACACCTTC,CASSSRQYYGYTF
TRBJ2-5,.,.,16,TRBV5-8,TGTGCCAGCAGCTTGGCCGTCTCCCCGAGGGCGGAGACCCAGTACTTC,CASSLAVSPRAETQYF
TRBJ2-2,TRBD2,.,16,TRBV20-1,TGCAGTGCTAGAGAGCGGGGGGGCCGCGGCACCGGGGAGCTGTTTTTT,CSARERGGRGTGELFF
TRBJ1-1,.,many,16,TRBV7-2,TGTGCCAGCAGCTTAGGAAGACAGCTTATGAACACTGAAGCTTTCTTT,CASSLGRQLMNTEAFF
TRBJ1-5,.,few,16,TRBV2,TGTGCCAGCAGTCTTGGGACGGCATATAGCAATCAGCCCCAGCATTTT,CASSLGTAYSNQPQHF
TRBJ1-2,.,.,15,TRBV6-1,TGTGCCAGCAGTGAAGTTACAGGGCATCGCTATGGCTACACCTTC,CASSEVTGHRYGYTF
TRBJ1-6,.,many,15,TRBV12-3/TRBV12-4,TGTGCCAGCAGTGGCTCGTGGGGCACCATTTCACCCCTCCACTTT,CASSGSWGTISPLHF
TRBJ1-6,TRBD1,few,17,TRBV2,TGTGCCAGCACATCGACAGGGCCCGGCTCCTATAATTCACCCCTCCACTTT,CASTSTGPGSYNSPLHF
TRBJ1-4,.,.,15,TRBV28,TGTGCCAGCAGTTTACGAGGCCGGGCTAATGAAAAACTGTTTTTT,CASSLRGRANEKLFF
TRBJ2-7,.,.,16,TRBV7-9,TGTGCCAGCAGCCTATCGGGGGGCAGAAACACCTACGAGCAGTACTTC,CASSLSGGRNTYEQYF
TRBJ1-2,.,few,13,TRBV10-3,TGTGCCATCAGAGGGTCCCTCAGCTATGGCTACACCTTC,CAIRGSLSYGYTF